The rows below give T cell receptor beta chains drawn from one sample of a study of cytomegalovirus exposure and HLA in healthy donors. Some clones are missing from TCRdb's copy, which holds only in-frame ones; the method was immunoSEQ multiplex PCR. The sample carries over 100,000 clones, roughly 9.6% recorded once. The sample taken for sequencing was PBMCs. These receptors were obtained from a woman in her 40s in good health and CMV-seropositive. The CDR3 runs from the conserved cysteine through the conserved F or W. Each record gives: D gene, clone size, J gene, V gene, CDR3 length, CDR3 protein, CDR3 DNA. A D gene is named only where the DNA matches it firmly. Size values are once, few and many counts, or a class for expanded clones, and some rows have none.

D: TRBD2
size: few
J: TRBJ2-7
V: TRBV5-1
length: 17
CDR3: CASSLTGSGAASYEQYF
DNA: TGCGCCAGCAGCCTTACCGGTAGCGGGGCAGCCTCCTACGAGCAGTACTTC

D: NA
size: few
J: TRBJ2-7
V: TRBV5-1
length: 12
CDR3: CASSSWTDEQYF
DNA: TGCGCCAGCAGCTCATGGACAGACGAGCAGTACTTC

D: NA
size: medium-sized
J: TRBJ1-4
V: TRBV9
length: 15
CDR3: CASSVGNGRGEKLFF
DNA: TGTGCCAGCAGCGTGGGAAACGGCAGGGGTGAAAAACTGTTTTTT

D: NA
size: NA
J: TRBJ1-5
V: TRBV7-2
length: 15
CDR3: CASSLGPQSNQPQHF
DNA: TGTGCCAGCAGCTTAGGGCCACAGTCTAATCAGCCCCAGCATTTT

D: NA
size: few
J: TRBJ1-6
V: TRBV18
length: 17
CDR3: CASSPTGPGTSDSPLHF
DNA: TGTGCCAGCTCACCGACTGGCCCGGGGACATCGGATTCACCCCTCCACTTT

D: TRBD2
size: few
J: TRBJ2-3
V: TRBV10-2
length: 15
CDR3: CASTTSGGAGDTQYF
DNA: TGCGCCAGCACTACTAGCGGGGGGGCCGGTGATACGCAGTATTTT

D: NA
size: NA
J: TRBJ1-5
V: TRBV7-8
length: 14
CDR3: CASSLGTTNQPQHF
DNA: TGTGCCAGCAGCTTAGGGACAACGAATCAGCCCCAGCATTTT

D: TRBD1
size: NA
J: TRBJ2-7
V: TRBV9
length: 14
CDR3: CASSVGDRAYEQYF
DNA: TGTGCCAGCAGCGTAGGGGACAGGGCTTACGAGCAGTACTTC

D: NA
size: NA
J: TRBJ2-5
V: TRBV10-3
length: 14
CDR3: CAISAGGEQETQYF
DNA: TGTGCCATCAGTGCCGGCGGGGAGCAAGAGACCCAGTACTTC

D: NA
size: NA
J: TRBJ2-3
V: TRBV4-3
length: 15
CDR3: CASSQSGTIQDTQYF
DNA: TGCGCCAGCAGCCAATCGGGAACGATACAAGATACGCAGTATTTT

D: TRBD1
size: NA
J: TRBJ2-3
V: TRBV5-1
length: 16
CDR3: CASSLDSYRGTDTQYF
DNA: TGCGCCAGCAGCTTGGATAGCTACAGGGGTACAGATACGCAGTATTTT

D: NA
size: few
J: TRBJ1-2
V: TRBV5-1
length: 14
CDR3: CASSPRTDNHGYTF
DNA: TGCGCCAGCAGCCCACGGACAGATAATCATGGCTACACCTTC

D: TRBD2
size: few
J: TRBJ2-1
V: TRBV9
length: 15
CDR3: CASSPVAGRAREQFF
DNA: TGTGCCAGCAGCCCCGTAGCGGGGCGGGCGCGAGAGCAGTTCTTC

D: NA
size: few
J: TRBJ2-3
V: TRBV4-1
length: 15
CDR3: CASSEGLITTDTQYF
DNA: TGCGCCAGCAGCGAGGGCCTTATAACCACAGATACGCAGTATTTT

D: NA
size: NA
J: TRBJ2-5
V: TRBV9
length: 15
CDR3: CASSGGRAGVGTQYF
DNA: TGTGCCAGCAGCGGGGGTCGGGCAGGGGTAGGGACCCAGTACTTC

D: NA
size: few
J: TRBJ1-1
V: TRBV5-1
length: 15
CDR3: CASSLNFDPSGEAFF
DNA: TGCGCCAGCAGCTTAAATTTCGACCCATCGGGGGAAGCTTTCTTT

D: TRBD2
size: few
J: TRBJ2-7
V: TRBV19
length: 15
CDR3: CASSTQGGSGGEQYF
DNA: TGTGCCAGTAGCACTCAGGGTGGTAGCGGGGGAGAGCAGTACTTC

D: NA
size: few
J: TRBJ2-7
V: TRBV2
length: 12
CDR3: CASSRTRSEQYF
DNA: TGTGCCAGCAGCCGAACTAGGTCCGAGCAGTACTTC

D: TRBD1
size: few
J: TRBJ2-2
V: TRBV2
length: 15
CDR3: CASTMDRGGTGELFF
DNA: TGTGCCAGCACCATGGACAGGGGCGGCACCGGGGAGCTGTTTTTT

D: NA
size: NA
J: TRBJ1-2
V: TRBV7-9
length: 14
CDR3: CASSATGYNYGYTF
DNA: TGTGCCAGCAGCGCTACGGGGTACAACTATGGCTACACCTTC

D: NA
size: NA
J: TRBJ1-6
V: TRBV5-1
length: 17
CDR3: CASSPSTQSSYNSPLHF
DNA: TGCGCCAGCAGCCCGTCGACACAGAGCTCCTATAATTCACCCCTCCACTTT

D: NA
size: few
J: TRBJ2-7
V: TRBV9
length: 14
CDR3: CASSVGWRDSWQYF
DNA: TGTGCCAGCAGCGTAGGATGGAGGGACTCTTGGCAGTACTTC

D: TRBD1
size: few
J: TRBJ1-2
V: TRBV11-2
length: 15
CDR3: CASSHGLGQGEGYTF
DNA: TGTGCCAGCAGCCATGGGCTCGGACAGGGGGAGGGCTACACCTTC

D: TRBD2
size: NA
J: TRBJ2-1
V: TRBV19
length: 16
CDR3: CASSKGTSGGYNEQFF
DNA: TGTGCCAGTAGTAAAGGGACTAGCGGGGGTTACAATGAGCAGTTCTTC

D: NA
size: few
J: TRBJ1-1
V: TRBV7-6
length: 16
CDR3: CASSYSRTAGHTEAFF
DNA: TGTGCCAGCAGCTATAGTCGGACGGCGGGACACACTGAAGCTTTCTTT

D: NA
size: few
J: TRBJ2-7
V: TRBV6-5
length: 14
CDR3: CASRATQSSYEQYF
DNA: TGTGCCAGCAGGGCGACACAGAGCTCCTACGAGCAGTACTTC

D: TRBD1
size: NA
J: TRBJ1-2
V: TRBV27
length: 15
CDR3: CASSFGQGGSDGYTF
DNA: TGTGCCAGCAGTTTCGGACAGGGAGGTTCTGATGGCTACACCTTC

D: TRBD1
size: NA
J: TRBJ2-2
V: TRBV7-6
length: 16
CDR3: CASSSGQGANTGELFF
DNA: TGTGCCAGCAGCTCGGGACAGGGGGCAAACACCGGGGAGCTGTTTTTT

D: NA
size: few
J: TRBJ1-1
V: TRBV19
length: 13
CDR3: CASTLQGWTEAFF
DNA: TGTGCCAGTACCCTCCAGGGTTGGACTGAAGCTTTCTTT

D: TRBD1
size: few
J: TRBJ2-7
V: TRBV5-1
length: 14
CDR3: CASSGGQGAIEQYF
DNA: TGCGCCAGCAGTGGAGGACAGGGGGCGATCGAGCAGTACTTC

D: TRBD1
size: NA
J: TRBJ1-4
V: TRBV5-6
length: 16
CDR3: CASSLAGDRSNEKLFF
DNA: TGTGCCAGCAGCTTGGCCGGGGACAGATCTAATGAAAAACTGTTTTTT

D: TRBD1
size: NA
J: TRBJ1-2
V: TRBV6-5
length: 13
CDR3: CASSSDRAFGYTF
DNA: TGTGCCAGCAGTTCCGACAGGGCCTTCGGCTACACCTTC

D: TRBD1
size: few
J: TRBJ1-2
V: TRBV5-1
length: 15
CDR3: CASSSGTGKNYGYTF
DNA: TGCGCCAGCAGCTCCGGGACAGGGAAAAACTATGGCTACACCTTC

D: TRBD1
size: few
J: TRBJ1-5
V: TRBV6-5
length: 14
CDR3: CASSGSVPGQGRHF
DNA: TGTGCCAGCAGTGGTTCGGTGCCGGGACAGGGGAGACATTTT

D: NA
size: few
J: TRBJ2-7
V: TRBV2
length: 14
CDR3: CAMKRGQGQYEQYF
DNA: TGTGCCATGAAAAGGGGTCAGGGGCAATACGAGCAGTACTTC

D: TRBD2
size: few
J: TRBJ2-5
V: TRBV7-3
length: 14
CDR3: CASSSFSGGPEQYF
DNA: TGTGCCAGCAGCTCCTTTAGCGGGGGCCCTGAGCAGTACTTC

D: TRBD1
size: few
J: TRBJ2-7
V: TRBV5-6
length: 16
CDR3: CASSLNPQGATYEQYF
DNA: TGTGCCAGCAGCTTGAACCCCCAGGGGGCAACCTACGAGCAGTACTTC

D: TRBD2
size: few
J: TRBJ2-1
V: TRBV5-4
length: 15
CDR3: CASSPGGVGGNEQFF
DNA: TGTGCCAGCAGCCCGGGAGGGGTGGGGGGTAATGAGCAGTTCTTC

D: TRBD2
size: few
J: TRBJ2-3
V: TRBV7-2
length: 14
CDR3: CASIRRGGTDTQYF
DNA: TGTGCCAGCATCAGGCGGGGGGGCACAGATACGCAGTATTTT

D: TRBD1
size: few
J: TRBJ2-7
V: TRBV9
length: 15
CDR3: CASSVADDRGYEQYF
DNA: TGTGCCAGCAGCGTAGCTGATGACAGGGGTTACGAGCAGTACTTC

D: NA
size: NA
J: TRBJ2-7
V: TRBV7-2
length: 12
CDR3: CASTAGPYEQYF
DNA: TGTGCCAGCACCGCAGGGCCCTACGAGCAGTACTTC

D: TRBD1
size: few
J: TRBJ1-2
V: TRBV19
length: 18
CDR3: CASGTADADGLDGYGYTF
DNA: TGTGCCAGTGGGACAGCCGACGCAGATGGGTTGGATGGGTATGGCTACACCTTC

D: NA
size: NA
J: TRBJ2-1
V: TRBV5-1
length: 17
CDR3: CASSLEGGAVTYNEQFF
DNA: TGCGCCAGCAGCTTGGAGGGGGGGGCTGTTACCTACAATGAGCAGTTCTTC

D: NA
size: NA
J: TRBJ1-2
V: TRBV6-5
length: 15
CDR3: CASSYLLQGRSGYTF
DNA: TGTGCCAGCAGTTACTTACTCCAAGGGAGAAGTGGCTACACCTTC

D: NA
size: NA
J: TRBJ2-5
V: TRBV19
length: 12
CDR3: CASGDFYKAQYF
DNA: TGTGCCAGTGGGGACTTCTATAAAGCCCAGTACTTC

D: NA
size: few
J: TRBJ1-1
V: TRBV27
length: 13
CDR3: CASSFREGTEAFF
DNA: TGTGCCAGCAGTTTCAGGGAGGGGACTGAAGCTTTCTTT

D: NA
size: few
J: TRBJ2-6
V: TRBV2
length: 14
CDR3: CASSPYSGANVLTF
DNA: TGTGCCAGCAGTCCCTACTCTGGGGCCAACGTCCTGACTTTC

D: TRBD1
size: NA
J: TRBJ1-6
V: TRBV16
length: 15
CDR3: CASSPDRGGFSPLHF
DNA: TGTGCCAGCAGCCCGGACAGGGGGGGATTTTCACCCCTCCACTTT

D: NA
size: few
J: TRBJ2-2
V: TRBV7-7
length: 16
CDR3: CASSQLNREITGELFF
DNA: TGTGCCAGCAGCCAATTAAACAGGGAGATCACCGGGGAGCTGTTTTTT

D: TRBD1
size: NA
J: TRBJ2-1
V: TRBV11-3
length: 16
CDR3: CASSLELGGAYNEQFF
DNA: TGTGCCAGCAGCTTAGAGCTAGGGGGCGCATACAATGAGCAGTTCTTC

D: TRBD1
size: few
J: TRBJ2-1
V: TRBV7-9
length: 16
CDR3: CASRTGGRPSYNEQFF
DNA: TGTGCCAGCAGAACAGGGGGCCGGCCCTCCTACAATGAGCAGTTCTTC

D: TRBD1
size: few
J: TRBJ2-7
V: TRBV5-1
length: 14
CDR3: CASSMGQGTYEQYF
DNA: TGCGCCAGCAGCATGGGACAGGGCACCTACGAGCAGTACTTC

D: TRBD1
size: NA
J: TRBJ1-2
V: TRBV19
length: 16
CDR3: CASSTFWDSELWGYTF
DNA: TGTGCCAGTAGTACCTTCTGGGACAGCGAGTTATGGGGCTACACCTTC

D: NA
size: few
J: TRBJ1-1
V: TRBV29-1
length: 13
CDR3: CSVERAGNTEAFF
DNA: TGCAGCGTTGAACGGGCGGGGAACACTGAAGCTTTCTTT